This TCR beta chain stems from a study of T cell responses to AZD1222 COVID-19 vaccine. Trimming at V came to 1 base and at J to 15 bases, leaving 4 bases not matched to a gene. The germline V gene has CDR1 SGHNT and CDR2 YENEEA. This CDR3 contains 12 residues. Repertoires were generated with immunoSEQ multiplex PCR, while TCRdb's copy carries only in-frame clones and drops some. Of approximately 130,000 clones listed, 88% are singletons. The TCR comes from an adult who received the AZD1222 COVID-19 vaccine. This chain uses TRBV11-3 with TRBJ2-1; 9 bases are shared with TRBD1. The sample in question was peripheral blood, obtained 28 days after the second AZD1222 dose. This chain's CDR3 is CASSLVGTGRFF. CDR3 nucleotide sequence: TGTGCCAGCAGCTTAGTGGGGACAGGGCGGTTCTTC.